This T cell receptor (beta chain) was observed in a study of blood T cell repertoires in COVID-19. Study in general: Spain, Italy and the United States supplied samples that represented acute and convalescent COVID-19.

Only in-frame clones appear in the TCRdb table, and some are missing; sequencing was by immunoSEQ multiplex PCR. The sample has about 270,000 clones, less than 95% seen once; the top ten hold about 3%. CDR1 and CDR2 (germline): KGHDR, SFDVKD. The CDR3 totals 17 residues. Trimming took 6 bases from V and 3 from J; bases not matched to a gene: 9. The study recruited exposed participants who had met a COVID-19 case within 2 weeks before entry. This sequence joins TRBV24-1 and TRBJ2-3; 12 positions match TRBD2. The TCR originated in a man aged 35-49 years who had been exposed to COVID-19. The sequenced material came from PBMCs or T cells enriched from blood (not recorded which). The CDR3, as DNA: TGTGCCACCAGTACTCGACTAGCGGGAGACCTTACAGATACGCAGTATTTT. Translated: CATSTRLAGDLTDTQYF.